One sample yielded the 32 T cell receptor beta chains listed below, sequenced in a study of shared clonotypes between healthy human individuals. The data were produced by immunoSEQ multiplex PCR, yet TCRdb's version contains in-frame clones alone and is incomplete. The table has more than 1,200,000 clones, approximately 98.5% seen once; the top ten hold approximately 0.38%. Sequenced: naive CD4+ T cells sorted from blood. The sample's subset: CD45RA+ positively selected. The receptor source for this set is a young man in good health.

The table lists this clone with a count of one. The V gene is TRBV19, the J gene TRBJ1-5; 8 nucleotides match TRBD1. The CDR3 runs to 17 residues. In germline, CDR1 is LNHDA, CDR2 SQIVND (reference sequence). V shed 5 bases and J 2 bases; nucleotides not matched to a gene: 11. Here the CDR3 reads CASSPRAPGQGNQPQHF. DNA of the CDR3: TGTGCCAGTAGTCCTCGGGCTCCGGGACAGGGCAATCAGCCCCAGCATTTT.

The chain recombines TRBV6-6 with TRBJ2-2; D ambiguous. V dropped 8 bases and J dropped 1 base, with 8 bases sitting between them. The CDR3 has 13 residues. Germline V gene sequence: CDR1 MNHNY, CDR2 SVGAGI (reference sequence). CDR3 region: CASGKWNTGELFF. The CDR3 DNA is TGTGCCAGCGGGAAGTGGAACACCGGGGAGCTGTTTTTT.

The genes are TRBV18 and TRBJ2-5; tentative D call: TRBD1 (6 bases). The CDR3 spans 17 residues. Germline loops: CDR1 KGHSH, CDR2 LQKENI. V lost 3 bases and J 5 bases, leaving 22 bases between the germline ends. The CDR3 DNA reads TGTGCCAGCTCACCCGCAGTCCAGCAGGGGAGTGGGGAGACCCAGTACTTC. As protein: CASSPAVQQGSGETQYF.

This clone has a single count. V is TRBV11-2 and J is TRBJ2-2; a weak D match, TRBD1 (5 bases). Germline assignment: CDR1 SGHAT and CDR2 FQNNGV. The CDR3 is made up of 14 amino acids. V was clipped by 5 bases and J by 5 bases, with 12 bases between them. The CDR3 protein is CASSHLDRTGELFF. The CDR3, as DNA: TGTGCCAGCAGCCACCTTGACAGAACCGGGGAGCTGTTTTTT.

The chain is built from TRBV4-1 and TRBJ1-2; 7 positions agree with TRBD1. There are 15 residues in the CDR3. J was trimmed by 12 bases and V by 0 bases; bases with no gene match: 13. The germline CDR1 and CDR2 sequences are MGHRA and YSYEKL. For the CDR3, the DNA is TGCGCCAGCAGCCAAGAAGGAGGAGGGGGCCACCGGAACACCTTC. Translated: CASSQEGGGGHRNTF.

V usage is TRBV15 and J usage is TRBJ1-2, with D uncertain. Trimming left V 3 bases short and J 4 bases short, with 6 bases between. The CDR3 is 12 residues long. Germline CDR1 LNHNV, CDR2 YYDKDF (reference sequence). The CDR3 loop reads CATSRPRYGYTF. Here the CDR3 DNA reads TGTGCCACCAGCAGGCCCCGCTATGGCTACACCTTC.

This rearrangement joins TRBV20-1 to TRBJ1-1; TRBD1 aligns across 7 bases. The CDR3 totals 11 residues. The trim removed 6 bases at V and 8 bases at J, leaving 6 bases unmatched. Germline V lookup: CDR1 DFQATT, CDR2 SNEGSKA (reference sequence). CDR3: CSAINRGEAFF. CDR3 DNA: TGCAGTGCAATAAACAGGGGCGAAGCTTTCTTT.

This rearrangement joins TRBV9 to TRBJ2-1; 7 bases align to TRBD2. The V segment lost 4 bases and the J segment 10 bases; nucleotides outside the gene matches: 8. Germline CDR1 and CDR2: SGDLS and YYNGEE. The CDR3 loop spans 13 amino acids. CDR3 in DNA: TGTGCCAGCAGCTCACCGGGACTATCAGAGCAGTTCTTC. As protein: CASSSPGLSEQFF.

The chain couples TRBV5-1 to TRBJ2-7; D gene ambiguous. The CDR3 is 16 amino acids. The V and J ends lost 1 base and 1 base respectively, with 15 bases between them. Germline values: CDR1 SGHRS, CDR2 YFSETQ. CDR3 nucleotides: TGCGCCAGCAGCTTGTTTTCGATTCAGGCGTCCTACGAGCAGTACTTC. Protein product: CASSLFSIQASYEQYF.

The V gene is TRBV10-3, the J gene TRBJ2-5, with TRBD1 matching 8 bases. This CDR3 spans 12 amino acids. Germline assignment: CDR1 ENHRY and CDR2 SYGVKD. With 7 bases clipped from V and 5 bases from J, the junction kept 3 bases outside the gene matches. CDR3 region: CAIKDRVETQYF. As DNA, the CDR3 is TGTGCCATCAAGGACAGGGTGGAGACCCAGTACTTC.

The chain has TRBV4-3 and TRBJ2-3, with TRBD2 identical over 10 bases. CDR1 LGHNA and CDR2 YSLEER come from the germline V gene. The CDR3 consists of 16 residues. J gave up 3 bases and V 4 bases, and 7 bases lay outside the gene matches. The chain's CDR3 is CASSLTGLAVTDTQYF. CDR3 nucleotides: TGCGCCAGCAGCCTTACAGGACTAGCGGTAACAGATACGCAGTATTTT.

A remark on this clone: Distinct nucleotide sequences in the sample also encode this CDR3. The V call is TRBV5-4, the J call TRBJ2-7; weak D call: TRBD1 (6 bases). This CDR3 spans 14 amino acids. Trimming removed 4 bases at V and 3 bases at J, with 14 bases between. The germline V gene encodes CDR1 SGHNT and CDR2 YYREEE (reference sequence). The CDR3 DNA reads as TGTGCCAGCAGCCTCGGACAGAGAAGCTACGAGCAGTACTTC. This encodes CASSLGQRSYEQYF.

The V call is TRBV9, the J call TRBJ2-3; D remains unclear. This CDR3 is built from 15 residues. With 3 bases removed from V and 4 bases from J, the gap between germline ends came to 15 bases. CDR1 is SGDLS and CDR2 is YYNGEE in the germline V gene. CDR3 in DNA: TGTGCCAGCAGCGCGACAATGTTATTCGCAGATACGCAGTATTTT. It codes for CASSATMLFADTQYF.

The chain is built from TRBV1 and TRBJ2-7; the DNA was not used to check the table's D call, TRBD2. TRBV1 is labeled a pseudogene. The CDR3 is 22 residues long. This chain's CDR3 is CTSSHHNPAGTSGRASSYEQYF. CDR3 nucleotide sequence: TGCACCAGCAGCCACCACAACCCGGCCGGGACTAGCGGGAGGGCTAGCTCCTACGAGCAGTACTTC.

The V and J genes are TRBV18 and TRBJ2-1, with TRBD2 matching over 13 bases. CDR1 is KGHSH and CDR2 is LQKENI in the germline V gene. V lost 2 bases and J lost 3; bases outside the gene matches: 7. CDR3 length: 18 residues. CDR3 sequence (DNA): TGTGCCAGCTCACCAACTAGCGGGAGGGCCTCGATCTACAATGAGCAGTTCTTC. Amino acids: CASSPTSGRASIYNEQFF.

This rearrangement joins TRBV5-4 to TRBJ2-7, with TRBD2 identical over 9 bases. The V gene end was trimmed by 4 bases and the J gene end by 2 bases; junction bases not matched to a gene: 7. CDR3 length: 15 residues. Germline CDR1 and CDR2: SGHNT and YYREEE (reference sequence). The CDR3, as DNA: TGTGCCAGCAGCCCGATGGGCGGGAGGGCCTACGAGCAGTACTTC. Amino acid sequence: CASSPMGGRAYEQYF. The full variable domain, in which reference TRBV5-4 and TRBJ2-7 provide the parts outside the CDR3, is ETGVTQSPTHLIKTRGQQVTLRCSSQSGHNTVSWYQQALGQGPQFIFQYYREEENGRGNFPPRFSGLQFPNYSSELNVNALELDDSALYLCASSPMGGRAYEQYFGPGTRLTVT.

The CDR3 reads CASSRPLTLSSYEQYF. CDR3 in DNA: TGTGCCAGCAGCCGCCCTCTGACCCTCAGCTCCTACGAGCAGTACTTC. This rearrangement joins TRBV7-3 to TRBJ2-7; D gene unclear. This CDR3 is 16 amino acids long. CDR1 and CDR2 from the germline V gene are SGHTA and FQGTGA. V was cut by 5 bases and J by 0 bases, with 17 bases left in between.

The J gene is TRBJ2-5, the V gene TRBV28, with 8 bases identical to TRBD1. The CDR3 sequence is 15 residues long. Germline CDR1 is MDHEN and CDR2 is SYDVKM. The V segment lost 6 bases and the J segment 4 bases; nucleotides outside the gene matches: 10. The CDR3 reads CASSQITGGRETQYF. The CDR3 DNA follows: TGTGCCAGCAGCCAAATAACAGGGGGTAGAGAGACCCAGTACTTC.

The CDR3 bases are TGCGCCAGCAGTGAAGGCGGGAGGGCGACAGATACGCAGTATTTT. Translated: CASSEGGRATDTQYF. The chain is built from TRBV10-2 and TRBJ2-3; 9 nucleotides match TRBD2. Germline CDR1 and CDR2: WSHSY and SAAADI. This CDR3 has 15 residues. V lost 3 bases and J lost 3; bases outside the gene matches: 4.

The chain has TRBV7-8 and TRBJ2-7, with TRBD2 identical over 10 bases. Looked up from germline, CDR1 is SGHVS and CDR2 is FQNEAQ. The CDR3 is 16 residues long. V was pared by 3 bases and J by 7 bases, with 12 bases of the junction left unmatched. Written as DNA, the CDR3 is TGTGCCAGCAGCTTGGCTGCAGCGGGAGGGTATATGGAGCAGTACTTC. Translated, it gives CASSLAAAGGYMEQYF.

The V and J genes are TRBV25-1 and TRBJ2-3; D may be TRBD1 (5 bases). The length of the CDR3 is 16 residues. Trimming shortened V by 6 bases and J by 0 bases, and 16 bases separated the two germline ends. CDR1 and CDR2 from the germline V gene are MGHDK and SYGVNS. The CDR3 DNA follows: TGTGCCAGCAGGTTTGGACACGGAATTAGCACAGATACGCAGTATTTT. Residues: CASRFGHGISTDTQYF.

V is TRBV19 and J is TRBJ2-7; 8 nucleotides agree with TRBD2. The CDR3 runs to 15 residues. With 7 bases clipped from V and 1 base from J, the junction kept 9 bases outside the gene matches. Per the germline V gene, CDR1 is LNHDA and CDR2 is SQIVND (reference sequence). CDR3 amino acids: CASTPRGGRSYEQYF. The CDR3 nucleotides are TGTGCCAGTACTCCCCGTGGCGGGAGGTCCTACGAGCAGTACTTC. The variable domain in full, with the rest retrieved from reference TRBV19 and TRBJ2-7, is DGGITQSPKYLFRKEGQNVTLSCEQNLNHDAMYWYRQDPGQGLRLIYYSQIVNDFQKGDIAEGYSVSREKKESFPLTVTSAQKNPTAFYLCASTPRGGRSYEQYFGPGTRLTVT.

Details on this clone: Distinct nucleotide sequences in the sample also encode this CDR3. The chain employs TRBV9 and TRBJ2-3, with D maybe TRBD2 (6 bases). With 0 bases removed from V and 0 bases from J, the gap between germline ends came to 11 bases. The CDR3 runs 16 residues. Per the germline V gene, CDR1 is SGDLS and CDR2 is YYNGEE. CDR3 nucleotide sequence: TGTGCCAGCAGCGTAGGACGCGGGGCAAGCACAGATACGCAGTATTTT. Its translation is CASSVGRGASTDTQYF. The whole variable domain, filled in from reference TRBV9 and TRBJ2-3, reads DSGVTQTPKHLITATGQRVTLRCSPRSGDLSVYWYQQSLDQGLQFLIQYYNGEERAKGNILERFSAQQFPDLHSELNLSSLELGDSALYFCASSVGRGASTDTQYFGPGTRLTVL.

The chain's CDR3 is CASSEPGGISNQPQHF. CDR3 DNA sequence: TGTGCCAGCAGTGAACCAGGGGGGATCAGCAATCAGCCCCAGCATTTT. This chain uses TRBV2 with TRBJ1-5; TRBD1 agrees at 7 bases. This CDR3 spans 16 amino acids. Germline CDR1 reads SNHLY; CDR2 reads FYNNEI. V was clipped by 2 bases and J by 1 base; unmatched bases: 5.

The gene calls are TRBV29-1 and TRBJ2-1; the match to TRBD2 covers 7 bases. The V gene end was trimmed by 6 bases and the J gene end by 5 bases; junction bases not matched to a gene: 10. Germline V lookup: CDR1 SQVTM, CDR2 ANQGSEA. The CDR3 contains 14 residues. In DNA, the CDR3 is TGCAGCGTCCAAAGGAGGCTAGCGGACAATGAGCAGTTCTTC. Amino acid sequence: CSVQRRLADNEQFF.

A single count supports this clone. The rearrangement uses TRBV27 and TRBJ2-7; a weak D match, TRBD2 (6 bases). With 4 bases removed from V and 4 bases from J, the gap between germline ends came to 17 bases. This CDR3 region has 15 residues. Per the germline V gene, CDR1 is MNHEY and CDR2 is SMNVEV (reference sequence). The CDR3 DNA follows: TGTGCCAGCAGTTCGGGACTTGAGGCGATTTACGAGCAGTACTTC. Amino acids: CASSSGLEAIYEQYF.

Note on this clone: Other DNA sequences in this specimen translate into the identical CDR3. The chain couples TRBV6-5 to TRBJ1-2, with 7 bases identical to TRBD1. The CDR3 has 13 amino acids. In germline, CDR1 is MNHEY, CDR2 SVGAGI. With 6 bases clipped from V and 3 bases from J, the junction kept 4 bases outside the gene matches. The CDR3 protein is CASRKQGYYGYTF. The CDR3 DNA reads as TGTGCCAGCAGAAAACAGGGGTACTATGGCTACACCTTC.

The V call is TRBV28, the J call TRBJ2-7, with 7 bases matching TRBD1. Germline V lookup: CDR1 MDHEN, CDR2 SYDVKM. Losses at the gene ends were 6 bases for V and 6 bases for J; bases not matched to a gene: 8. This CDR3 spans 13 amino acids. CDR3: CASRAGGLSEQYF. CDR3 sequence (DNA): TGTGCCAGCAGGGCAGGGGGTTTGAGCGAGCAGTACTTC.

The chain employs TRBV2 and TRBJ1-1; 8 bases map to TRBD1. This CDR3 has 14 amino acids. The germline V gene has CDR1 SNHLY and CDR2 FYNNEI. The trim removed 10 bases at V and 0 bases at J, leaving 7 bases unmatched. CDR3 sequence reads: CATVRTGLNTEAFF. CDR3 in DNA: TGTGCCACCGTGAGGACAGGGTTGAACACTGAAGCTTTCTTT.

The genes are TRBV2 and TRBJ1-3; D is undetermined. Per germline, CDR1 SNHLY and CDR2 FYNNEI. The CDR3 loop spans 12 amino acids. V was shortened by 6 bases and J by 0 bases, with 3 bases between the two germline ends. CDR3 DNA sequence: TGTGCCAGCAGGCTCTCTGGAAACACCATATATTTT. Protein sequence: CASRLSGNTIYF.

The chain carries TRBV2 and TRBJ1-1; D is undetermined. V lost 6 bases and J lost 1, with 15 bases in between. Germline V lookup: CDR1 SNHLY, CDR2 FYNNEI. This CDR3 has 15 residues. The CDR3: CASSTGPRENTEAFF. The CDR3 bases are TGTGCCAGCAGCACCGGGCCAAGGGAGAACACTGAAGCTTTCTTT.

The genes are TRBV7-7 and TRBJ2-2, with D perhaps matching TRBD1 or TRBD2 (5 bases each). V gave up 5 bases and J gave up 6 bases, with 13 bases separating them. Germline V CDR1 and CDR2: SSHAT, FNYEAQ (reference sequence). This CDR3 spans 14 amino acids. CDR3 DNA: TGTGCCAGCAGCAAAGAGACAGCGGCCGGGGAGCTGTTTTTT. Translated: CASSKETAAGELFF.